This TCR beta chain was recovered during a study of HIV-infected patients and healthy controls. Study context: In most of the 16 patients, CD4 counts climbed slightly after three months but remained subnormal. Study-level points and caveats: Comparisons were complicated because patients and controls had unequal numbers of distinct sequences.

This clonotype was detected many times. Its antigen is undetermined. V gave up 0 bases and J gave up 4 bases; unmatched junction bases: 0. The CDR3 extends over 14 amino acids. Alpha and beta constant-region primers primed reverse transcription of approximately 0.55 ug RNA. Alpha and beta chain libraries were made separately by chain-specific third strand synthesis with multiplexing indices. Each cDNA molecule was barcoded, and a single primer pair amplified each chain. Ligation attached cDNA to a 5' RACE adapter that carried a random hexamer and SP2 site. MiXCR, run by TCRdb on the 5' RACE reads, gives a single entry per CDR3 protein. The sample has 15,000 to 20,000 distinct CDR3 sequences, about 8.7% seen once. Roughly three months, about 14 weeks, into antiretroviral therapy, follow-up blood was collected. Whole blood was used without fractionation, so all unsorted peripheral T cells were included.

The input for sequencing was blood, taken during antiretroviral therapy. The TCR comes from an adult with HIV infection. The rearrangement links TRBV12-3 or TRBV12-4 to TRBJ1-2; 9 nucleotides match TRBD1. DNA of the CDR3: TGTGCCAGCAGTTTAGCGACAGGGGGCTATGGCTACACCTTC. Amino acid sequence: CASSLATGGYGYTF.